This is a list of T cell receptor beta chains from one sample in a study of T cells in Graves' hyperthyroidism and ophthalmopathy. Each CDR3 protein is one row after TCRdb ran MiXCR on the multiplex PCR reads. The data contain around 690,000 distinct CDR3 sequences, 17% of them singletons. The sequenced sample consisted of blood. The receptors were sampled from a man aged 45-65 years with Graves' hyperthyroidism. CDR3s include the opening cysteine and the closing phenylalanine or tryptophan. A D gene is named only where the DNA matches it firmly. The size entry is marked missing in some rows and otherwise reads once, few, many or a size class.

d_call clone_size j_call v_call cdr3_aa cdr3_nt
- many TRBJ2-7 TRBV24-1 CATSDGGITYEQYF TGTGCCACCAGTGATGGAGGGATCACCTACGAGCAGTACTTC
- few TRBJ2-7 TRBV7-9 CASRLSGAEQYF TGTGCCAGCAGACTCTCGGGGGCCGAGCAGTACTTC
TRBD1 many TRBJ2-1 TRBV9 CASSVGGTGGINEQFF TGTGCCAGCAGCGTAGGGGGGACAGGGGGAATCAATGAGCAGTTCTTC
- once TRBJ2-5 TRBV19 CASTPSTPSSWKTQYF TGTGCCAGTACCCCATCGACACCTTCATCCTGGAAGACCCAGTACTTC
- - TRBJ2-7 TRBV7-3 CASSSQGSLYEQYF TGTGCCAGCAGCTCACAGGGAAGTCTCTACGAGCAGTACTTC
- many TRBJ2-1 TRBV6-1 CASSYGGSTYNEQFF TGTGCCAGCAGTTACGGGGGATCCACCTACAATGAGCAGTTCTTC
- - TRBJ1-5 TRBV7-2 CASSFLEAKHQPQHF TGTGCCAGCAGCTTTCTAGAGGCTAAGCATCAGCCCCAGCATTTT
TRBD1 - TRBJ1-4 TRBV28 CASSSATRGQEKLFF TGTGCCAGCAGTTCCGCGACCAGGGGGCAAGAAAAACTGTTTTTT
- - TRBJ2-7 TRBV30 CAWRQDLPGYGQYF TGTGCCTGGAGGCAAGACCTTCCGGGGTACGGGCAGTACTTC
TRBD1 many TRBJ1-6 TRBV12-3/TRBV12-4 CASSLGQANSPLHF TGTGCCAGCAGTCTAGGACAGGCCAATTCACCCCTCCACTTT
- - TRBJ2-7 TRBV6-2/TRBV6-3 CASNVRRGPSEQYF TGTGCCAGCAACGTACGGCGGGGGCCCTCCGAGCAGTACTTC
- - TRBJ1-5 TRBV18 CASSITMAGGNQPQHF TGTGCCAGCTCAATCACCATGGCAGGGGGCAATCAGCCCCAGCATTTT
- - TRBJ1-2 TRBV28 CASSFPFGLGYTF TGTGCCAGCAGTTTCCCCTTTGGGCTTGGCTACACCTTC
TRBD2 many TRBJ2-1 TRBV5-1 CASGGIAGKYNEQFF TGCGCCAGCGGAGGAATAGCGGGCAAGTACAATGAGCAGTTCTTC
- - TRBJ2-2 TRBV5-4 CASSPWTVRGRAGELFF TGTGCCAGCAGCCCGTGGACGGTGCGGGGTCGCGCCGGGGAGCTGTTTTTT
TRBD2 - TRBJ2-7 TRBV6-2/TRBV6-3 CASSYAEGLAQYF TGTGCCAGCAGTTACGCCGAGGGACTAGCGCAGTACTTC
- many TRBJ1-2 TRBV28 CASSFSGRVGYTF TGTGCCAGCAGTTTCTCCGGGCGAGTCGGCTACACCTTC
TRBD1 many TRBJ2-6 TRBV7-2 CASSGGTAFSGANVLTF TGTGCCAGCAGCGGTGGGACAGCTTTCTCTGGGGCCAACGTCCTGACTTTC
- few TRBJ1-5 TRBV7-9 CASSWGSAHNNQPQHF TGTGCCAGCAGCTGGGGTTCGGCACATAACAATCAGCCCCAGCATTTT
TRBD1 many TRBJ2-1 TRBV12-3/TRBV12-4 CASRLGTGANEQFF TGTGCCAGCAGGCTTGGGACAGGGGCCAATGAGCAGTTCTTC
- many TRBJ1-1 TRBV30 CAWRVAGNTEAFF TGTGCCTGGAGAGTGGCGGGGAACACTGAAGCTTTCTTT
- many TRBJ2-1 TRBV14 CASSHAASGVYNEQFF TGTGCCAGCAGCCATGCCGCATCGGGGGTTTACAATGAGCAGTTCTTC